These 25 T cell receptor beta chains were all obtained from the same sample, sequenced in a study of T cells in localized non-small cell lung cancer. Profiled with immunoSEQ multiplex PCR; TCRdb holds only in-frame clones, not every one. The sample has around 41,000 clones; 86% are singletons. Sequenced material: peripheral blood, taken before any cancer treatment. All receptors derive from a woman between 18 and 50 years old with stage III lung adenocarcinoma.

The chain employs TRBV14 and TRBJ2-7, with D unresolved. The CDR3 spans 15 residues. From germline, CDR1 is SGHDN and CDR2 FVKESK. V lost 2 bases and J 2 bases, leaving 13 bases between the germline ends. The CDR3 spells CASSQFSDGTYEQYF. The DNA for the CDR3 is TGTGCCAGCAGCCAATTTTCGGACGGTACCTACGAGCAGTACTTC.

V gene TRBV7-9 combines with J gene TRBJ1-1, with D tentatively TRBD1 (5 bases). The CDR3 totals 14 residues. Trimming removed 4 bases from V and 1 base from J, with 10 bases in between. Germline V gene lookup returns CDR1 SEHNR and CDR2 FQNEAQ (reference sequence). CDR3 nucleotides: TGTGCCAGCAGCTCCAGGGATGCGAACACTGAAGCTTTCTTT. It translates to CASSSRDANTEAFF.

CDR3 region: CASSYSTGAGREQFF. The CDR3 region has the DNA TGTGCCAGCAGTTACTCGACAGGGGCAGGACGGGAGCAGTTCTTC. The chain is built from TRBV6-6 and TRBJ2-1; 8 bases are shared with TRBD1. V dropped 0 bases and J dropped 10; count of bases not matched to a gene: 8. Germline V CDR1 and CDR2: MNHNY, SVGAGI (reference sequence). This CDR3 is 15 amino acids long.

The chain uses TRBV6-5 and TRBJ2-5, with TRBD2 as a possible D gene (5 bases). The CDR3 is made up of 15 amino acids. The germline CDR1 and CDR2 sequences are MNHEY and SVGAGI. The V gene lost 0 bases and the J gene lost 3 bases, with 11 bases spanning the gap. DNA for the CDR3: TGTGCCAGCAGTTACTCGCTTCGAGCGGAAGAGACCCAGTACTTC. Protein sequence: CASSYSLRAEETQYF.

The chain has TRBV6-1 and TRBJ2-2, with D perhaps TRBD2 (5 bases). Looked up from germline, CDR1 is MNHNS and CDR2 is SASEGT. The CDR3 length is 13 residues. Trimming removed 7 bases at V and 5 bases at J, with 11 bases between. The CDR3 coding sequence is TGTGCCAGCAACCGGGGATCTACCGGGGAGCTGTTTTTT. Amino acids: CASNRGSTGELFF.

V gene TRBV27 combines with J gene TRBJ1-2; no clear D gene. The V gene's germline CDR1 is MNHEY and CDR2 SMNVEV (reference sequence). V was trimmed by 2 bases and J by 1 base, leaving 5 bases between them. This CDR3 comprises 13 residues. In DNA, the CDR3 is TGTGCCAGCAGTTTAGGGCATAACTATGGCTACACCTTC. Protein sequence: CASSLGHNYGYTF.

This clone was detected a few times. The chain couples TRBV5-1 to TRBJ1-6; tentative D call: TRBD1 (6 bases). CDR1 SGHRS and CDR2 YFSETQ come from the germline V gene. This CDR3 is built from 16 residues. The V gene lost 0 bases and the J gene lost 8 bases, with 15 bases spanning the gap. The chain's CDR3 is CASSLAGTLRDSPLHF. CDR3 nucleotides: TGCGCCAGCAGCTTGGCCGGGACACTTCGAGATTCACCCCTCCACTTT.

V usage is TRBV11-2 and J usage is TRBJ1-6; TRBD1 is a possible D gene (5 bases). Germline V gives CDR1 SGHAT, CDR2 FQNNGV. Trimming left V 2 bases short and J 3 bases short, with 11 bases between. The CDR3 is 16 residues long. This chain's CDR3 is CASSLRGAIYNSPLHF. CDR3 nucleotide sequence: TGTGCCAGCAGCTTAAGAGGGGCCATCTATAATTCACCCCTCCACTTT.

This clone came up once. Written as DNA, the CDR3 is TGTGCCAGCTCACCAAAGCCTACAGGGCTCGGCGAGCAGTACTTC. Amino acid sequence: CASSPKPTGLGEQYF. V usage is TRBV18 and J usage is TRBJ2-7, with D tentatively TRBD1 (6 bases). V lost 2 bases, J lost 6 bases, and 17 bases lay in between. CDR3 length equals 15 residues. Germline V gene data show CDR1 as KGHSH and CDR2 as LQKENI.

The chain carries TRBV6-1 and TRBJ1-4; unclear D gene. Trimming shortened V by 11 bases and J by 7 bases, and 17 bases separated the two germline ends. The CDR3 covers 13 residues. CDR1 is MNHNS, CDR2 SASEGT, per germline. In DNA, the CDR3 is TGTGCCGCGGGAAGCAGCGGACTTGAAAAACTGTTTTTT. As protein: CAAGSSGLEKLFF.

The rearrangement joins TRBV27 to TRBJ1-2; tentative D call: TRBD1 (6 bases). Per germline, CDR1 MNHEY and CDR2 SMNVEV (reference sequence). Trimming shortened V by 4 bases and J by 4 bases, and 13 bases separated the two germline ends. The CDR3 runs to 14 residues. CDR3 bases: TGTGCCAGCAGTTCTACAGGGTCCTTCTATGGCTACACCTTC. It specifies CASSSTGSFYGYTF.

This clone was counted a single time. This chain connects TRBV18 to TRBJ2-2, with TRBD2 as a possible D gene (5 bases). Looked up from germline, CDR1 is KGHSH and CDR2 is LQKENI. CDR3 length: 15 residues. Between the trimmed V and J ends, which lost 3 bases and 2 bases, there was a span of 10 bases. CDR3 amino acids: CASSPPGLNTGELFF. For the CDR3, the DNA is TGTGCCAGCTCACCCCCGGGGTTAAACACCGGGGAGCTGTTTTTT. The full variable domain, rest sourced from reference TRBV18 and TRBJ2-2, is NAGVMQNPRHLVRRRGQEARLRCSPMKGHSHVYWYRQLPEEGLKFMVYLQKENIIDESGMPKERFSAEFPKEGPSILRIQQVVRGDSAAYFCASSPPGLNTGELFFGEGSRLTVL.

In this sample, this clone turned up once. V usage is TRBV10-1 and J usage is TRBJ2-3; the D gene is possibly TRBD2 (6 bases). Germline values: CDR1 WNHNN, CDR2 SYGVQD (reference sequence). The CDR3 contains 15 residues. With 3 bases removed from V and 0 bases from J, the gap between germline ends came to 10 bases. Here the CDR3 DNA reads TGCGCCAGCAGTGACCGCGGGGTGAGCACAGATACGCAGTATTTT. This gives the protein CASSDRGVSTDTQYF.

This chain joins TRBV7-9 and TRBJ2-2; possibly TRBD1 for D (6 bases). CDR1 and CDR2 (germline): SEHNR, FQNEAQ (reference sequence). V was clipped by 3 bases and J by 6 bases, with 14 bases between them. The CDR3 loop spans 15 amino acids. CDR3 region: CASSLDRNGAGELFF. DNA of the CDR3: TGTGCCAGCAGCTTGGACAGAAATGGGGCCGGGGAGCTGTTTTTT.

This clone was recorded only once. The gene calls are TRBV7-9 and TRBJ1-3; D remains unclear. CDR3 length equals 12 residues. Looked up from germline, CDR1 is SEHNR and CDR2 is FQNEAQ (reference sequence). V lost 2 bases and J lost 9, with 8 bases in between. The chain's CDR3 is CASSLPDPTIYF. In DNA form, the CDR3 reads TGTGCCAGCAGCTTACCGGACCCCACCATATATTTT.

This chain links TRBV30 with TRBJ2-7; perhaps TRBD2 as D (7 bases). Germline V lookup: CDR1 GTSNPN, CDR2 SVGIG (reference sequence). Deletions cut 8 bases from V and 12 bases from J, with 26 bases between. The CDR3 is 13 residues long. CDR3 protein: CAPSAEGGKFWYF. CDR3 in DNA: TGTGCCCCCTCCGCCGAGGGGGGGAAGTTTTGGTACTTC.

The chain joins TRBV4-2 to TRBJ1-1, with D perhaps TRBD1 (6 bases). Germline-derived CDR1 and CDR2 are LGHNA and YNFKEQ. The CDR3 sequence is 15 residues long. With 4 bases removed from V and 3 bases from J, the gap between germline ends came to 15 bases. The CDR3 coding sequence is TGTGCCAGCAGCCCTGACGGGGGGGCATACACTGAAGCTTTCTTT. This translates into CASSPDGGAYTEAFF.

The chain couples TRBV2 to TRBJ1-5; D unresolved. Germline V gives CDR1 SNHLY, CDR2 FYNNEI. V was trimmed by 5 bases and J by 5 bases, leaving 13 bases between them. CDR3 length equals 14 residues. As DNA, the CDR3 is TGTGCCAGCAGTCAGTTTCTGACGTATCAGCCCCAGCATTTT. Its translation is CASSQFLTYQPQHF.

The DNA of the CDR3 is TGTGCCAGCAGTTACCGACAGGGAGGGGAATCACCCCTCCACTTT. It encodes CASSYRQGGESPLHF. The chain is built from TRBV6-6 and TRBJ1-6; 7 nucleotides agree with TRBD1. Germline assignment: CDR1 MNHNY and CDR2 SVGAGI (reference sequence). The CDR3 has 15 residues. After removal of 2 bases from V and 10 bases from J, the junction contained 8 bases not matched to a gene.

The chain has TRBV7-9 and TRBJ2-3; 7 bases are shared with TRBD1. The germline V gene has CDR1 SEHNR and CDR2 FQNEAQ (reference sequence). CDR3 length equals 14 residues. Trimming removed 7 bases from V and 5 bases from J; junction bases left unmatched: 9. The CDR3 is CASTPTGVGDTQYF. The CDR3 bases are TGTGCCAGCACCCCTACAGGGGTCGGAGATACGCAGTATTTT. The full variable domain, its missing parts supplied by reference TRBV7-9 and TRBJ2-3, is DTGVSQNPRHKITKRGQNVTFRCDPISEHNRLYWYRQTLGQGPEFLTYFQNEAQLEKSRLLSDRFSAERPKGSFSTLEIQRTEQGDSAMYLCASTPTGVGDTQYFGPGTRLTVL.

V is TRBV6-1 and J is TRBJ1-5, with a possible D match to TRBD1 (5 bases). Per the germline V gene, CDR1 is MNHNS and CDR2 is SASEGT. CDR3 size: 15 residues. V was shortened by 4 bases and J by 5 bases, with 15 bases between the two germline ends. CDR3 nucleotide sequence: TGTGCCAGCAGTGCGTCCCAAGGGACGGATCAGCCCCAGCATTTT. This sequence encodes CASSASQGTDQPQHF.

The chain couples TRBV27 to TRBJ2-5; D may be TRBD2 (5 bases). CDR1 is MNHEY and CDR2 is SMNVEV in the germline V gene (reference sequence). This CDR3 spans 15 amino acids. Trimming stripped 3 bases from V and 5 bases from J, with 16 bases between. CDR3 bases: TGTGCCAGCAGTTTTTCGAGGGATAGTGAGGAGACCCAGTACTTC. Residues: CASSFSRDSEETQYF.

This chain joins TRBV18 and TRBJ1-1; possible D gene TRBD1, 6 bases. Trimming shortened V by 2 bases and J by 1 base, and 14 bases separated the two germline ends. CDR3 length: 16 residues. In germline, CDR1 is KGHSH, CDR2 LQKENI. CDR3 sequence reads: CASSPKKDSQNTEAFF. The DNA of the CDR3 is TGTGCCAGCTCACCAAAAAAGGACAGCCAGAACACTGAAGCTTTCTTT.

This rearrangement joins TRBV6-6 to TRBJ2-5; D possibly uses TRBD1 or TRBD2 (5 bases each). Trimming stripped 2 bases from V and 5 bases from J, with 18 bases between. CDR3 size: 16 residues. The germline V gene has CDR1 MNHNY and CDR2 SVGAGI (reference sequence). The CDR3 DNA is TGTGCCAGCAGTTACGGGGGTAAAGGGAAGTCCGAGACCCAGTACTTC. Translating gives CASSYGGKGKSETQYF.

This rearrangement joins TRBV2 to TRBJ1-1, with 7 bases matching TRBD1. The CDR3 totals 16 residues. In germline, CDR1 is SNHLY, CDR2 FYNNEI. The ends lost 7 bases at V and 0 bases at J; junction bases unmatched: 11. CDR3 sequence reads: CASIRPRQGMNTEAFF. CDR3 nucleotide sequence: TGTGCCAGCATCCGCCCCCGACAGGGAATGAACACTGAAGCTTTCTTT.